The rows below give T cell receptor beta chains drawn from one sample of a study of beta chain features in type 1 diabetes. Here immunoSEQ multiplex PCR was the method, and the copy in TCRdb shows in-frame clones only, minus some. In the table there are roughly 500,000 clones, about 30% of which are singletons. Material for sequencing was naive CD4+ T cells from blood. These TCRs come from a man aged 18 to 30 in good health. The CDR3 runs from the conserved cysteine through the conserved F or W. The D gene is left open where the match is weak. Size is stated for part of the rows, as once, few or many counts, or as a class when the clone is expanded.

clone size,V gene,CDR3 length,D gene,J gene,CDR3 protein,CDR3 DNA
.,TRBV5-1,14,.,TRBJ2-4,CASSLYGEDNIQYF,TGCGCCAGCAGCTTGTATGGGGAGGACAACATTCAGTACTTC
few,TRBV7-2,15,.,TRBJ2-7,CASSLWSAAPYEQYF,TGTGCCAGCAGCTTATGGAGCGCAGCCCCCTACGAGCAGTACTTC
few,TRBV9,14,.,TRBJ2-1,CASSLTSSYNEQFF,TGTGCCAGCAGCCTTACTAGCAGCTACAATGAGCAGTTCTTC
.,TRBV7-9,13,.,TRBJ2-7,CASSLQADSVSYF,TGTGCCAGCAGCTTACAGGCGGACTCTGTGTCTTACTTC
.,TRBV30,14,.,TRBJ1-2,CAWSKLRGSDGYTF,TGTGCCTGGAGTAAATTGAGGGGTAGTGATGGCTACACCTTC
.,TRBV4-3,16,TRBD2,TRBJ2-3,CASSQEAAGEADTQYF,TGCGCCAGCAGCCAGGAGGCAGCGGGAGAAGCAGATACGCAGTATTTT
once,TRBV5-1,14,.,TRBJ2-1,CASAHSGSYNEQFF,TGCGCCAGCGCCCATAGCGGCTCCTACAATGAGCAGTTCTTC
.,TRBV9,14,.,TRBJ1-1,CASSVQGMNTEAFF,TGTGCCAGCAGCGTCCAGGGGATGAACACTGAAGCTTTCTTT
once,TRBV12-2,15,.,TRBJ2-1,CASRSQRESFNEQFF,TGTGCAAGTCGCTCCCAGCGGGAGAGCTTCAATGAGCAGTTCTTC
.,TRBV7-7,13,TRBD1,TRBJ2-7,CASSADRAHEQYF,TGTGCCAGCAGCGCAGACAGGGCCCACGAGCAGTACTTC
.,TRBV11-2,15,.,TRBJ1-1,CASSPVGGYVPEAFF,TGTGCCAGCAGCCCCGTAGGCGGGTATGTGCCTGAAGCTTTCTTT
few,TRBV7-9,15,.,TRBJ1-4,CASSTTQRINEKLFF,TGTGCCAGCAGCACCACCCAGAGGATTAATGAAAAACTGTTTTTT
few,TRBV7-9,14,.,TRBJ2-1,CASSSRTTYNEQFF,TGTGCCAGCAGCTCTAGGACTACCTACAATGAGCAGTTCTTC
.,TRBV7-9,16,.,TRBJ2-5,CASSARLTGTGETQYF,TGTGCCAGCAGCGCCAGACTGACGGGAACGGGTGAGACCCAGTACTTC
.,TRBV29-1,12,TRBD1,TRBJ2-3,CSSGQGSDTQYF,TGCAGCTCGGGACAGGGGTCAGATACGCAGTATTTT
.,TRBV30,12,.,TRBJ1-4,CAWSVVPPKLFF,TGTGCCTGGAGTGTCGTCCCCCCAAAACTGTTTTTT
.,TRBV29-1,15,.,TRBJ1-2,CSVVGDIGANYGYTF,TGCAGCGTTGTGGGGGACATCGGGGCTAACTATGGCTACACCTTC
few,TRBV25-1,14,.,TRBJ2-7,CASSEWVSTYEQYF,TGTGCCAGCAGTGAATGGGTCAGTACCTACGAGCAGTACTTC
.,TRBV18,13,.,TRBJ1-4,CASSPSGDEKLFF,TGTGCCAGCTCACCCTCAGGGGATGAAAAACTGTTTTTT
few,TRBV7-9,11,.,TRBJ1-1,CASTVNTEAFF,TGTGCCAGCACGGTGAACACTGAAGCTTTCTTT
.,TRBV7-2,18,TRBD1,TRBJ1-2,CASSLLPGQGATNYGYTF,TGTGCCAGCAGCCTCCTGCCGGGACAGGGGGCCACTAACTATGGCTACACCTTC
few,TRBV5-1,12,.,TRBJ2-2,CASSFNTGELFF,TGCGCCAGCAGCTTTAACACCGGGGAGCTGTTTTTT
few,TRBV5-1,14,TRBD1,TRBJ2-7,CASSPRDRGYEQYF,TGCGCCAGCAGCCCCAGGGACAGGGGCTACGAGCAGTACTTC
.,TRBV10-3,11,.,TRBJ1-3,CAITAGNTIYF,TGTGCCATCACCGCTGGAAACACCATATATTTT
.,TRBV5-1,16,TRBD1,TRBJ2-1,CASSLQPGQEYNEQFF,TGCGCCAGCAGCTTGCAACCGGGACAGGAGTACAATGAGCAGTTCTTC
few,TRBV30,11,.,TRBJ1-2,CAWSAGVAYTF,TGTGCCTGGAGCGCAGGGGTCGCCTACACCTTC
.,TRBV5-6,11,.,TRBJ2-7,CASSSTSEQYF,TGTGCCAGCAGCTCGACTTCCGAGCAGTACTTC
.,TRBV15,13,.,TRBJ2-5,CATSRTVQETQYF,TGTGCCACCAGCAGGACAGTCCAAGAGACCCAGTACTTC
few,TRBV29-1,14,.,TRBJ2-5,CSVAADSAELAQYF,TGCAGCGTTGCGGCGGACAGTGCGGAATTGGCCCAGTACTTC
few,TRBV5-1,15,.,TRBJ2-2,CASSSSGPRTGELFF,TGCGCCAGCAGCAGCTCGGGACCGAGGACCGGGGAGCTGTTTTTT
.,TRBV30,14,.,TRBJ1-4,CAWSTGPSNEKLFF,TGTGCCTGGAGTACAGGGCCTTCTAATGAAAAACTGTTTTTT
.,TRBV15,16,.,TRBJ2-1,CATSRMLRQFDNEQFF,TGTGCCACCAGCAGAATGCTCCGACAATTCGACAATGAGCAGTTCTTC
.,TRBV30,16,TRBD1,TRBJ2-3,CAWSVGTGGLSDTQYF,TGTGCCTGGAGTGTGGGGACAGGGGGTTTGTCAGATACGCAGTATTTT
few,TRBV6-5,15,TRBD2,TRBJ2-7,CASSPRGGRSYEQYF,TGTGCCAGCAGCCCACGAGGCGGGAGGAGCTACGAGCAGTACTTC
.,TRBV6-1,16,.,TRBJ2-3,CASSARRSTSTDTQYF,TGTGCCAGCAGTGCCCGGAGGAGTACTAGCACAGATACGCAGTATTTT
.,TRBV18,15,.,TRBJ1-2,CASSPPRGVNYGYTF,TGTGCCAGCTCACCACCCAGGGGCGTCAACTATGGCTACACCTTC
.,TRBV6-5,13,TRBD1,TRBJ1-2,CASSGTAAMGYTF,TGTGCCAGCAGCGGGACAGCGGCGATGGGCTACACCTTC
few,TRBV29-1,16,TRBD2,TRBJ2-7,CSALTSGRAQSGEQYF,TGCAGCGCGCTGACTAGCGGGAGGGCCCAGAGCGGCGAGCAGTACTTC
.,TRBV7-9,16,.,TRBJ2-7,CASSPFPGHPSYEQYF,TGTGCCAGCAGCCCCTTTCCAGGACACCCCTCCTACGAGCAGTACTTC
few,TRBV6-1,14,.,TRBJ2-7,CASSGWGRSYEQYF,TGTGCCAGCAGTGGCTGGGGGCGATCCTACGAGCAGTACTTC
.,TRBV7-2,14,TRBD1,TRBJ2-3,CASSSTGATDTQYF,TGTGCCAGCAGCTCGACAGGGGCCACAGATACGCAGTATTTT
few,TRBV7-9,16,.,TRBJ1-2,CASSTGQQGLNYGYTF,TGTGCCAGCAGTACCGGCCAACAGGGTCTAAACTATGGCTACACCTTC
.,TRBV5-1,15,.,TRBJ2-7,CASRSSSRAPYEQYF,TGCGCCAGCAGATCCTCCAGCAGGGCCCCCTACGAGCAGTACTTC
.,TRBV30,13,.,TRBJ2-7,CAWSGSGRDEQYF,TGTGCCTGGAGTGGATCAGGAAGAGACGAGCAGTACTTC
.,TRBV29-1,14,TRBD2,TRBJ2-7,CSVETSGDSYEQYF,TGCAGCGTTGAAACTAGCGGGGATTCCTACGAGCAGTACTTC
.,TRBV6-6,14,.,TRBJ1-1,CATGAGGTGTEAFF,TGTGCCACAGGGGCCGGGGGAACGGGTACTGAAGCTTTCTTT
.,TRBV7-8,16,TRBD2,TRBJ2-1,CAVGLAGDLSYNEQFF,TGTGCCGTGGGGCTAGCGGGAGACCTCTCCTACAATGAGCAGTTCTTC
.,TRBV6-8,15,.,TRBJ2-5,CASSLRLVPPETQYF,TGTGCCAGCAGCCTCCGACTAGTTCCCCCAGAGACCCAGTACTTC
few,TRBV5-1,16,TRBD2,TRBJ2-2,CASSLSAGADTGELFF,TGCGCCAGCAGCTTGTCAGCGGGAGCAGACACCGGGGAGCTGTTTTTT
.,TRBV30,12,.,TRBJ2-3,CAWSADTDTQYF,TGTGCCTGGAGTGCAGACACAGATACGCAGTATTTT
.,TRBV25-1,14,.,TRBJ1-3,CASSDIYSGNTIYF,TGTGCCAGCTCCGACATTTACTCTGGAAACACCATATATTTT
few,TRBV7-9,14,.,TRBJ2-1,CASSLGSSYNEQFF,TGTGCCAGCAGCTTAGGGAGCTCCTACAATGAGCAGTTCTTC
few,TRBV11-2,12,.,TRBJ2-7,CASARQTYEQYF,TGTGCCAGCGCCCGGCAGACCTACGAGCAGTACTTC
.,TRBV5-1,13,.,TRBJ2-4,CASSLALSGIQYF,TGCGCCAGCAGCTTGGCGCTGAGCGGCATTCAGTACTTC
.,TRBV27,13,TRBD2,TRBJ2-7,CASTGLAGSEQYF,TGTGCCAGCACAGGGCTAGCGGGAAGCGAGCAGTACTTC
few,TRBV30,13,.,TRBJ2-2,CAWTAPNTGELFF,TGTGCCTGGACAGCACCGAACACCGGGGAGCTGTTTTTT
.,TRBV30,12,.,TRBJ1-1,CAWSALVGEAFF,TGTGCCTGGAGTGCACTAGTAGGTGAAGCTTTCTTT